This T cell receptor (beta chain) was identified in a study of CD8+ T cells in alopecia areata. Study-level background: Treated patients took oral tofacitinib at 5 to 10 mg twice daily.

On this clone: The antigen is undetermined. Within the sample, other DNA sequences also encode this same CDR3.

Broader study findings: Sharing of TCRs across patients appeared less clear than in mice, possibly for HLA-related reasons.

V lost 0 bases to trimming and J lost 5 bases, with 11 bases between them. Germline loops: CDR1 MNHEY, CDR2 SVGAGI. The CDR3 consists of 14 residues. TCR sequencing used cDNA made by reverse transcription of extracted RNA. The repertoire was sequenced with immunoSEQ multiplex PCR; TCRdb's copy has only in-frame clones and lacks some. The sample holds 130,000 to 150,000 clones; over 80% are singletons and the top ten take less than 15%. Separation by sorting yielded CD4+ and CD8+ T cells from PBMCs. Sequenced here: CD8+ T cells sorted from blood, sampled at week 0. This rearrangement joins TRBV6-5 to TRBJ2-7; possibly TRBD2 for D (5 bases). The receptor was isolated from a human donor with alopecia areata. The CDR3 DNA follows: TGTGCCAGCAGTTACTCGATACTAGTCGACGAGCAGTACTTC. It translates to CASSYSILVDEQYF.